This T cell receptor (beta chain) originates from a study of blood T cell repertoires in COVID-19. Study at large: Researchers got acute and convalescent COVID-19 samples from the United States, Italy and Spain. PBMCs, B-cell-depleted T cells, or T cells were the source of the cDNA or gDNA that made up the material.

As originally analysed: Amplification of reference gene primers provided the estimated nucleated cell counts. Some clones are missing from TCRdb's copy, which holds only in-frame ones; the method was immunoSEQ multiplex PCR. The D gene and trimming were derived from the DNA, and the V and J assignments and clone size from that table. The sample shows around 100,000 clones, about 85% of them seen only once. The V end lost 9 bases, the J end lost 0 bases, and 13 bases lay between the germline ends. Per the germline V gene, CDR1 is SGHRS and CDR2 is YFSETQ. CDR3 length: 13 residues. This sequence was found in a human donor in a cohort sampled during active COVID-19. The J gene is TRBJ2-7, the V gene TRBV5-1; D might be TRBD1 (5 bases). Sequencing was carried out using peripheral blood. The CDR3 is CATKQDNSYEQYF. CDR3 DNA: TGCGCCACCAAACAGGACAACTCCTACGAGCAGTACTTC.